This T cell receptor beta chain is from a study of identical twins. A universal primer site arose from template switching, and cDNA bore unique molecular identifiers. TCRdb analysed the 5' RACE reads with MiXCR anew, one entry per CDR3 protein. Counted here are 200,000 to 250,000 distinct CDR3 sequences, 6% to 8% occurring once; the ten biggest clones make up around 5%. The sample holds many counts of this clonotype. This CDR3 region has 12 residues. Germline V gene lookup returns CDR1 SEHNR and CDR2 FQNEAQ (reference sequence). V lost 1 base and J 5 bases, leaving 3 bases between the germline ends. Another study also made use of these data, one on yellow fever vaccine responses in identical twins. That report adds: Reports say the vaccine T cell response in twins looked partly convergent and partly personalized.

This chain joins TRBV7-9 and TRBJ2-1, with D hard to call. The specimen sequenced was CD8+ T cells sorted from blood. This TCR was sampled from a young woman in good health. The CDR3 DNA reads TGTGCCAGCAGCTTAGTCCACAATGAGCAGTTCTTC. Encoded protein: CASSLVHNEQFF.